Here is one T cell receptor beta chain with its context. The data stem from a study of OX40 agonist ivuxolimab in advanced cancers. The germline V gene has CDR1 SGHTA and CDR2 FQGNSA. The junction had 10 bases not matched to a gene; V was cut back by 5 bases and J by 3 bases. There are 17 residues in the CDR3. TCRdb's copy holds only in-frame clones and misses some; the assay was immunoSEQ multiplex PCR. The sample includes 96,000 or so clones, 90% seen only once; the top ten take about 1.5%. Sequenced here: CD4+ or CD8+ T cells sorted from blood, sampled in a trial of the OX40 agonist ivuxolimab. The receptor's source is an adult with an advanced solid tumor such as melanoma, head and neck, liver or kidney cancer. The gene calls are TRBV7-2 and TRBJ2-2; TRBD1 matches at 9 bases. CDR3: CASSPDRGAGDTGELFF. DNA of the CDR3: TGTGCCAGCAGCCCGGACAGGGGCGCGGGTGACACCGGGGAGCTGTTTTTT.